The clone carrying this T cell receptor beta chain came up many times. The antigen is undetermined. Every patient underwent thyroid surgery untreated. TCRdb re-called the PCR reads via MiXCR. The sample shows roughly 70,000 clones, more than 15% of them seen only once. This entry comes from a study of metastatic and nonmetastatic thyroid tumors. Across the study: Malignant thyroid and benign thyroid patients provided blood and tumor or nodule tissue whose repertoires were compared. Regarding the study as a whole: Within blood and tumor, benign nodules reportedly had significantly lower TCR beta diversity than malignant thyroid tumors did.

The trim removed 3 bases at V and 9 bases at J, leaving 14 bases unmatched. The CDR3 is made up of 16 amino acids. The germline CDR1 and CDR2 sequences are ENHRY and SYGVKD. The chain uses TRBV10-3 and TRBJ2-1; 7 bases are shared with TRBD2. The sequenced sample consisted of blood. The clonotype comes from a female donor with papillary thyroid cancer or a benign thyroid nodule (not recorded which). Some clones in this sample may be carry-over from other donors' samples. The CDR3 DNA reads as TGTGCCATCAGTGAAGTTATTGGCGGGAGTAGCTGTGAGCAGTTCTTC. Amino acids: CAISEVIGGSSCEQFF.